The 23 T cell receptor beta chains presented below share a single source sample, sequenced in a study of post-analysis software for immune sequencing data. General study findings and limits: Compared with controls, patients had more of about five TRBV segments, including TRBV5-6, TRBV5-1 and TRBV20-1.

These receptors have no known antigen. Included in the TCR beta cDNA libraries were unique molecular identifiers. MiXCR was run by TCRdb on the PCR reads, yielding one entry per CDR3 protein. The sample consists of some 260,000 distinct CDR3 sequences, 30% to 45% of them appearing once. The specimen was blood. Receptors originate from a girl aged 10-17 years with multiple sclerosis.

This clonotype was counted at least ten times. This sequence joins TRBV6-1 and TRBJ2-1; 9 bases match TRBD2. The CDR3 length is 15 residues. Per germline, CDR1 MNHNS and CDR2 SASEGT. Losses at the gene ends were 5 bases for V and 3 bases for J; bases not matched to a gene: 5. CDR3 in amino acids: CASSRTSEGYNEQFF. CDR3 in DNA: TGTGCCAGCAGTCGGACTAGCGAGGGCTACAATGAGCAGTTCTTC.

Many counts were recorded for this clonotype. The rearrangement uses TRBV9 and TRBJ2-1; 7 positions match TRBD2. The germline V gene encodes CDR1 SGDLS and CDR2 YYNGEE. The length of the CDR3 is 16 residues. V gave up 3 bases and J gave up 0 bases; unmatched junction bases: 6. The CDR3 loop reads CASSGGVAGSYNEQFF. Here the CDR3 DNA reads TGTGCCAGCAGCGGGGGAGTAGCGGGCTCCTACAATGAGCAGTTCTTC. The variable domain in full, with the rest retrieved from reference TRBV9 and TRBJ2-1, is DSGVTQTPKHLITATGQRVTLRCSPRSGDLSVYWYQQSLDQGLQFLIQYYNGEERAKGNILERFSAQQFPDLHSELNLSSLELGDSALYFCASSGGVAGSYNEQFFGPGTRLTVL.

This clonotype has just a few counts. The chain links TRBV2 to TRBJ2-7; TRBD1 aligns across 8 bases. Germline assignment: CDR1 SNHLY and CDR2 FYNNEI. The length of the CDR3 is 13 residues. Trimming cost V 7 bases and J 3 bases; bases outside gene matches: 5. In DNA, the CDR3 is TGTGCCAGCATACGGACAGGGATCTACGAGCAGTACTTC. Protein sequence: CASIRTGIYEQYF.

In this sample, this clonotype turned up many times. The genes are TRBV20-1 and TRBJ2-1; D is perhaps TRBD2 (6 bases). This CDR3 has 15 residues. Trimming took 0 bases from V and 3 from J, leaving 12 bases between them. Germline CDR1 is DFQATT and CDR2 is SNEGSKA (reference sequence). This chain's CDR3 is CSARDAGTVYNEQFF. DNA for the CDR3: TGCAGTGCTAGAGATGCGGGGACCGTCTACAATGAGCAGTTCTTC.

At least ten counts were recorded for this clonotype. J is TRBJ2-1 and V is TRBV7-3, with 11 nucleotides matching TRBD2. The CDR3 is made up of 17 amino acids. The junction had 9 bases not matched to a gene; V was cut back by 4 bases and J by 4 bases. CDR1 is SGHTA, CDR2 FQGTGA, per germline. The CDR3 nucleotides are TGTGCCAGCAGCTCCTCCGGGACTAGCGGAGGATACAATGAGCAGTTCTTC. The encoded protein is CASSSSGTSGGYNEQFF.

The rearrangement joins TRBV20-1 to TRBJ2-1; 14 bases line up with TRBD2. CDR1 is DFQATT, CDR2 SNEGSKA, per germline (reference sequence). The V and J ends lost 6 bases and 5 bases, in that order; junction bases with no gene match: 9. The CDR3 is 16 amino acids. CDR3 sequence (DNA): TGCAGTGCCCGGACTAGCGGGGGGTCCCTTAACAATGAGCAGTTCTTC. Translated: CSARTSGGSLNNEQFF.

This chain connects TRBV4-2 to TRBJ2-7; 9 nucleotides line up with TRBD1. The germline V gene has CDR1 LGHNA and CDR2 YNFKEQ. V lost 0 bases, J lost 4 bases, and 4 bases stayed unmatched. The CDR3 totals 15 residues. CDR3 sequence (DNA): TGTGCCAGCAGCCAAGACGGGACAGGGTATTACGAGCAGTACTTC. Translated, it gives CASSQDGTGYYEQYF.

Turning to this clonotype: One end of the junction fails to match germline, which may point to a read error. The chain recombines TRBV5-5 with TRBJ1-5, with 7 positions matching TRBD1. This CDR3 contains 15 residues. The germline V gene encodes CDR1 SGHKS and CDR2 YYEKEE (reference sequence). CDR3 coding DNA: TGTGCCGGCAGCTTGGAGGGGGCCCCGAGGCAGCCCCAGCATTTT. It codes for CAGSLEGAPRQPQHF.

This clonotype has only a few counts. The gene calls are TRBV28 and TRBJ1-1; D might be TRBD1 (6 bases). CDR1 is MDHEN, CDR2 SYDVKM, per germline. The CDR3 is made up of 13 amino acids. The V and J ends lost 6 bases and 4 bases respectively, with 12 bases between them. DNA of the CDR3: TGTGCCAGCAGCGACAGGCCGGGCACTGAAGCTTTCTTT. Its protein product is CASSDRPGTEAFF.

This clonotype was observed many times. One junction end disagrees with the germline gene, perhaps due to a read error. This chain links TRBV5-1 with TRBJ2-1; 12 bases agree with TRBD2. The CDR3 has 15 residues. Germline V lookup: CDR1 SGHRS, CDR2 YFSETQ. The CDR3 is CASSPGLAGSNEQFF. DNA of the CDR3: TGTGCCAGCAGCCCTGGACTAGCGGGATCAAATGAGCAGTTCTTC.

Comment on this clonotype: This sequence may be a read error, since a much larger clone differs from it by one base. The chain recombines TRBV5-1 with TRBJ2-3, with 10 bases aligning to TRBD2. Germline CDR1 reads SGHRS; CDR2 reads YFSETQ. CDR3 size: 15 residues. V was clipped by 4 bases and J by 2 bases; unmatched bases: 4. Here the CDR3 reads CASSLAGALTDTQYF. The CDR3 DNA reads as TGCGCCAGCAGCCTAGCGGGAGCGCTCACAGATACGCAGTATTTT.

This clonotype was seen repeatedly, ten times or more. This chain links TRBV7-2 with TRBJ1-6, with 10 bases fitting TRBD1. Looked up from germline, CDR1 is SGHTA and CDR2 is FQGNSA. This CDR3 spans 15 amino acids. After removal of 4 bases from V and 7 bases from J, the junction contained 4 bases not matched to a gene. CDR3 DNA sequence: TGTGCCAGCAGCTGGGACAGGGGAGGGAATTCACCCCTCCACTTT. Residues: CASSWDRGGNSPLHF.

In its sample, this clonotype was seen a few times. The V and J genes are TRBV2 and TRBJ1-2; D unresolved. Germline-derived CDR1 and CDR2 are SNHLY and FYNNEI. CDR3 length: 14 residues. The V end lost 10 bases, the J end lost 4 bases, and 19 bases lay between the germline ends. In DNA form, the CDR3 reads TGTGCCACCACTGCGAACCTTCTAGGCTATGGCTACACCTTC. Its protein is CATTANLLGYGYTF. Full variable domain (missing parts from reference TRBV2 and TRBJ1-2): EPEVTQTPSHQVTQMGQEVILRCVPISNHLYFYWYRQILGQKVEFLVSFYNNEISEKSEIFDDQFSVERPDGSNFTLKIRSTKLEDSAMYFCATTANLLGYGYTFGSGTRLTVV.

This clonotype was recorded a few times. The V call is TRBV12-3 or TRBV12-4, the J call TRBJ2-1, with TRBD2 matching over 9 bases. The ends lost 2 bases at V and 7 bases at J; junction bases unmatched: 6. This CDR3 region has 15 residues. CDR3 nucleotides: TGTGCCAGCAGTTTAAAATTAGCGGGAGAGAATGAGCAGTTCTTC. Its protein product is CASSLKLAGENEQFF.

This clonotype was recorded many times. The J gene is TRBJ2-1, the V gene TRBV24-1, with D perhaps TRBD1 (5 bases). The CDR3 extends over 15 amino acids. Between the trimmed V and J ends, which lost 4 bases and 1 base, there was a span of 10 bases. Germline-derived CDR1 and CDR2 are KGHDR and SFDVKD. CDR3 protein: CATSEAKGSYNEQFF. Here the CDR3 DNA reads TGTGCCACCAGTGAGGCCAAGGGGTCCTACAATGAGCAGTTCTTC.

CDR3 in amino acids: CASSSLQSTDTQYF. CDR3 DNA sequence: TGTGCCAGCAGTTCCTTACAGAGCACAGATACGCAGTATTTT. The rearrangement joins TRBV12-3 or TRBV12-4 to TRBJ2-3; D is uncertain. Trimming left V 4 bases short and J 0 bases short, with 8 bases between. This CDR3 has 14 amino acids.

This clonotype occurred many times. The chain joins TRBV10-2 to TRBJ2-7; D is ambiguous. With 0 bases removed from V and 3 bases from J, the gap between germline ends came to 9 bases. This CDR3 spans 14 amino acids. Germline CDR1 is WSHSY and CDR2 is SAAADI. CDR3 sequence: CASSESGGNYEQYF. The CDR3 DNA sequence: TGCGCCAGCAGTGAGTCGGGTGGGAACTACGAGCAGTACTTC.

This clonotype was observed many times. The rearrangement joins TRBV5-1 to TRBJ1-1; the match to TRBD1 covers 11 bases. Germline CDR1 and CDR2: SGHRS and YFSETQ. Trimming took 4 bases from V and 4 from J; bases not matched to a gene: 3. This CDR3 has 14 amino acids. CDR3 bases: TGCGCCAGCAGCCCCGGGACAGGGGGCACTGAAGCTTTCTTT. It translates to CASSPGTGGTEAFF.

This clonotype has ten or more counts. The chain employs TRBV4-1 and TRBJ1-6; the D is unclear. From germline, CDR1 is MGHRA and CDR2 YSYEKL. Trimming took off 0 bases at V and 8 bases at J, with 5 bases between the two ends. The CDR3 runs 13 residues. CDR3 in amino acids: CASSQDSDSPLHF. The CDR3 DNA is TGCGCCAGCAGCCAAGATTCCGATTCACCCCTCCACTTT.

This rearrangement joins TRBV20-1 to TRBJ2-1; unclear D gene. The V gene's germline CDR1 is DFQATT and CDR2 SNEGSKA (reference sequence). V was clipped by 6 bases and J by 9 bases, with 12 bases between them. This CDR3 has 11 residues. CDR3 DNA sequence: TGCAGTGCCCACGGCGGCGTTGAGCAGTTCTTC. Encoded protein: CSAHGGVEQFF.

Only one count was recorded for this clonotype. A much larger clone differs from this one at a single base, so this may be a read error. The rearrangement uses TRBV29-1 and TRBJ1-2; D gene uncertain. This CDR3 is built from 13 residues. The V gene lost 3 bases and the J gene lost 3 bases, with 11 bases spanning the gap. CDR1 is SQVTM and CDR2 is ANQGSEA in the germline V gene. Written as DNA, the CDR3 is TGCAGCGTTGAGAGTCTAACAGACTATGGCTACACCTTC. Its translation is CSVESLTDYGYTF. Supplemented by reference TRBV29-1 and TRBJ1-2, the full variable domain reads SAVISQKPSRDICQRGTSLTIQCQVDSQVTMMFWYRQQPGQSLTLIATANQGSEATYESGFVIDKFPISRPNLTFSTLTVSNMSPEDSSIYLCSVESLTDYGYTFGSGTRLTVV.

In this sample, this clonotype turned up many times. The gene calls are TRBV5-1 and TRBJ1-1; 8 bases map to TRBD1. The germline V gene has CDR1 SGHRS and CDR2 YFSETQ. Losses at the gene ends were 4 bases for V and 3 bases for J; bases not matched to a gene: 11. This CDR3 is 16 amino acids long. CDR3 amino acids: CASSPLRTGSHTEAFF. The CDR3 nucleotides read TGCGCCAGCAGCCCGCTTCGGACAGGGAGTCACACTGAAGCTTTCTTT. The full variable domain, in which reference TRBV5-1 and TRBJ1-1 provide the parts outside the CDR3, is KAGVTQTPRYLIKTRGQQVTLSCSPISGHRSVSWYQQTPGQGLQFLFEYFSETQRNKGNFPGRFSGRQFSNSRSEMNVSTLELGDSALYLCASSPLRTGSHTEAFFGQGTRLTVV.

Ten or more counts support this clonotype. The chain has TRBV15 and TRBJ2-1, with 10 nucleotides matching TRBD1. The CDR3 is 16 residues long. Trimming removed 3 bases from V and 5 bases from J; junction bases left unmatched: 7. Germline loops: CDR1 LNHNV, CDR2 YYDKDF (reference sequence). The CDR3: CATSRPPGQGHNEQFF. DNA for the CDR3: TGTGCCACCAGCAGGCCACCGGGACAGGGGCACAATGAGCAGTTCTTC.